Below, 20 T cell receptor beta chains from the same sample are listed, as sequenced in a study of post-analysis software for immune sequencing data. No antigen is known for these receptors. Libraries were made from TCR beta cDNA, and they carried unique molecular identifiers. TCRdb itself ran the PCR reads through MiXCR, one entry per CDR3 protein. This table holds about 820,000 distinct CDR3 sequences, 53% found once. Study-wide findings and caveats: Comparison of patients with controls showed roughly five TRBV segments more frequent in patients, TRBV5-6, TRBV5-1 and TRBV20-1 among them.

Sequenced sample: blood. The receptors come from a girl aged 10-17 years with multiple sclerosis.

The chain recombines TRBV5-5 with TRBJ2-7; D assignment may be TRBD1 or TRBD2 (5 bases each). Between the trimmed V and J ends, which lost 0 bases and 0 bases, there was a span of 19 bases. The length of the CDR3 is 18 residues. The germline V gene has CDR1 SGHKS and CDR2 YYEKEE (reference sequence). In DNA form, the CDR3 reads TGTGCCAGCAGCTTGGATATACCGTGGGGACCTGGCTCCTACGAGCAGTACTTC. It yields the protein CASSLDIPWGPGSYEQYF.

Regarding this clonotype: Germline is not matched at one junction end, which may reflect a read error. The chain combines TRBV14 with TRBJ2-7, with a weak D call TRBD2 (6 bases). Germline V gene sequence: CDR1 SGHDN, CDR2 FVKESK. The CDR3 consists of 13 residues. CDR3 sequence reads: CAGSQASAYEQYF. The CDR3 bases are TGTGCCGGCAGCCAAGCTAGCGCCTACGAGCAGTACTTC.

The rearrangement links TRBV7-2 to TRBJ2-1; 13 positions match TRBD2. The closer fit of TRBJ2-7 to the DNA end suggests the J call may be wrong. The CDR3 has 16 amino acids. The V gene's germline CDR1 is SGHTA and CDR2 FQGNSA. CDR3 nucleotide sequence: TGTGCCAGCAGCTTGGAACTAGCGGGAGGGGCCTACGAGCAGTACTTC. Translating it yields CASSLELAGGAYEQYF.

The chain links TRBV20-1 to TRBJ2-6; the D gene is possibly TRBD1 (6 bases). V lost 3 bases and J 1 base, leaving 13 bases between the germline ends. This CDR3 has 16 residues. Germline CDR1 is DFQATT and CDR2 is SNEGSKA (reference sequence). The CDR3 nucleotides are TGCAGTGCTAGGGAAGGGGGAACTTCTGGGGCCAACGTCCTGACTTTC. Translating gives CSAREGGTSGANVLTF.

In this sample, this clonotype turned up a few times. The chain couples TRBV9 to TRBJ2-3, with D unclear. The germline V and J ends were trimmed by 4 bases and 5 bases, with 8 bases remaining between them. Germline V gene lookup returns CDR1 SGDLS and CDR2 YYNGEE. The CDR3 spans 12 residues. The CDR3 DNA is TGTGCCAGCAGCCCCGTCGAAGATACGCAGTATTTT. Translation: CASSPVEDTQYF. The variable domain in full, with the rest retrieved from reference TRBV9 and TRBJ2-3, is DSGVTQTPKHLITATGQRVTLRCSPRSGDLSVYWYQQSLDQGLQFLIQYYNGEERAKGNILERFSAQQFPDLHSELNLSSLELGDSALYFCASSPVEDTQYFGPGTRLTVL.

The chain recombines TRBV7-3 with TRBJ2-5, with 8 nucleotides matching TRBD2. The J call may not be correct, given that the DNA end is closer to TRBJ2-7. There are 13 residues in the CDR3. Germline-derived CDR1 and CDR2 are SGHTA and FQGTGA. Here the CDR3 reads CASSSGGRSEQYF. Written as DNA, the CDR3 is TGTGCCAGCAGCTCGGGGGGGAGGTCCGAGCAGTACTTC.

This chain uses TRBV29-1 with TRBJ2-1; TRBD2 matches at 8 bases. The trim removed 6 bases at V and 3 bases at J, leaving 10 bases unmatched. The V gene's germline CDR1 is SQVTM and CDR2 ANQGSEA. The CDR3 contains 15 residues. Written as DNA, the CDR3 is TGCAGCGTCACAGGCGGTAGCGGGATCTACAATGAGCAGTTCTTC. Protein sequence: CSVTGGSGIYNEQFF.

V and J are TRBV29-1 and TRBJ1-1; D ambiguous. Germline CDR1 is SQVTM and CDR2 is ANQGSEA. CDR3 length: 13 residues. With 3 bases removed from V and 2 bases from J, the gap between germline ends came to 10 bases. The CDR3 is CSVDFDINTEAFF. The CDR3 DNA reads as TGCAGCGTTGATTTCGACATTAACACTGAAGCTTTCTTT.

This rearrangement joins TRBV5-5 to TRBJ1-2, with D possibly TRBD1 on 5 matching bases. Germline V gene data show CDR1 as SGHKS and CDR2 as YYEKEE (reference sequence). Trimming took off 4 bases at V and 7 bases at J, with 14 bases between the two ends. This CDR3 has 13 amino acids. The CDR3 DNA sequence: TGTGCCAGCAGCAAGGACATGACCTCTGGCTACACCTTC. The encoded protein is CASSKDMTSGYTF.

J is TRBJ2-3 and V is TRBV5-1; D is ambiguous. The CDR3 length is 13 residues. The V gene's germline CDR1 is SGHRS and CDR2 YFSETQ. Deletions cut 3 bases from V and 6 bases from J, with 11 bases between. The DNA for the CDR3 is TGCGCCAGCAGCTCCGCCCTAGGGGATACGCAGTATTTT. The encoded protein is CASSSALGDTQYF.

This sequence joins TRBV7-2 and TRBJ2-4, with a weak D call TRBD1 (5 bases). The J call could be wrong; TRBJ2-7 is a better fit for the DNA end. Germline V CDR1 and CDR2: SGHTA, FQGNSA. This CDR3 spans 15 amino acids. The CDR3 sequence: CASSLGAEPFYEQYF. CDR3 bases: TGTGCCAGCAGCCTAGGGGCGGAGCCTTTCTACGAGCAGTACTTC.

The chain recombines TRBV29-1 with TRBJ2-7, with D tentatively TRBD1 (6 bases). The germline CDR1 and CDR2 sequences are SQVTM and ANQGSEA. Trimming took off 6 bases at V and 0 bases at J, with 15 bases between the two ends. CDR3 length: 14 residues. CDR3 sequence reads: CSVRQAHSSYEQYF. The CDR3, as DNA: TGCAGCGTCCGACAGGCCCATAGCTCCTACGAGCAGTACTTC.

V and J are TRBV6-1 and TRBJ1-5; no reliable D call. Germline V gene sequence: CDR1 MNHNS, CDR2 SASEGT. The CDR3 is 15 residues long. The V and J ends lost 8 bases and 1 base respectively, with 15 bases between them. CDR3 residues: CASQPGPSSNQPQHF. In nucleotides, the CDR3 is TGTGCCAGCCAGCCGGGCCCCTCAAGCAATCAGCCCCAGCATTTT.

This sequence joins TRBV9 and TRBJ2-4; D may correspond to TRBD1 or TRBD2 (5 bases each). Trimming pared 1 base from V and 13 bases from J, leaving 18 bases between. Germline lookup yields CDR1 SGDLS and CDR2 YYNGEE. The CDR3 length is 14 residues. In DNA, the CDR3 is TGTGCCAGCAGCGTAACGGGGCAGCCTGGTGAGCAGTACTTC. Its protein is CASSVTGQPGEQYF.

The chain joins TRBV2 to TRBJ2-3, with D possibly being TRBD1 or TRBD2 (5 bases each). The length of the CDR3 is 17 residues. Germline CDR1 SNHLY, CDR2 FYNNEI. The germline V and J ends were trimmed by 7 bases and 3 bases, with 23 bases remaining between them. CDR3 in DNA: TGTGCCAGCATGTGGGGGAACACAGATCTGGTTACAGATACGCAGTATTTT. This encodes CASMWGNTDLVTDTQYF.

This clonotype was counted a few times. This sequence joins TRBV7-3 and TRBJ2-7, with a possible D match to TRBD1 (6 bases). V was shortened by 5 bases and J by 4 bases, with 15 bases between the two germline ends. CDR1 is SGHTA, CDR2 FQGTGA, per germline. The CDR3 loop spans 14 amino acids. The CDR3 loop is CASSRYPGTYEQYF. CDR3 DNA: TGTGCCAGCAGCCGCTACCCCGGGACATACGAGCAGTACTTC. Filled out from reference TRBV7-3 and TRBJ2-7, the complete variable domain reads GAGVSQTPSNKVTEKGKYVELRCDPISGHTALYWYRQSLGQGPEFLIYFQGTGAADDSGLPNDRFFAVRPEGSVSTLKIQRTERGDSAVYLCASSRYPGTYEQYFGPGTRLTVT.

The chain combines TRBV12-5 with TRBJ2-1; maybe TRBD2 (6 bases). The germline V gene encodes CDR1 LGHNT and CDR2 FRNRAP. V was shortened by 6 bases and J by 0 bases, with 12 bases between the two germline ends. This CDR3 has 15 residues. In DNA, the CDR3 is TGTGCTAGTGGGAAGACCGGGAGCTCCTACAATGAGCAGTTCTTC. The encoded protein is CASGKTGSSYNEQFF.

This chain joins TRBV20-1 and TRBJ2-3; tentatively, D is TRBD1 or TRBD2 (5 bases each). V dropped 0 bases and J dropped 3 bases, with 13 bases sitting between them. The germline CDR1 and CDR2 sequences are DFQATT and SNEGSKA (reference sequence). The CDR3 has 15 residues. This CDR3 reads CSARDGRGGTDTQYF. In DNA, the CDR3 is TGCAGTGCTAGAGACGGTCGTGGGGGAACAGATACGCAGTATTTT.

The rearrangement joins TRBV7-9 to TRBJ2-5; D remains ambiguous. Germline values: CDR1 SEHNR, CDR2 FQNEAQ (reference sequence). This CDR3 is 14 amino acids long. With 3 bases removed from V and 1 base from J, the gap between germline ends came to 9 bases. CDR3: CASSFRLSQETQYF. CDR3 nucleotide sequence: TGTGCCAGCAGCTTCAGACTCAGCCAAGAGACCCAGTACTTC.

This clonotype was counted between two and nine times. This rearrangement joins TRBV10-1 to TRBJ2-1, with 7 bases lining up with TRBD2. The ends lost 3 bases at V and 0 bases at J; junction bases unmatched: 8. In germline, CDR1 is WNHNN, CDR2 SYGVQD (reference sequence). This CDR3 is 17 amino acids long. CDR3 sequence reads: CASSDPQSGDSYNEQFF. Here the CDR3 DNA reads TGCGCCAGCAGTGACCCCCAAAGCGGGGACTCCTACAATGAGCAGTTCTTC.